The 15 T cell receptor beta chains reported below all come from one sample, sequenced in a study of T-cell reconstitution after alpha-beta-depleted transplantation in children. It was with unique molecular identifiers that the TCRbeta library was prepared. TCRdb called the PCR reads again in MiXCR, with one record for every CDR3 protein. The sample has about 360,000 distinct CDR3 sequences, roughly 14% seen once; the top ten hold around 4.5%. This sample comprised PBMCs, obtained from the stem cell graft. The source of these receptors is a human donor who donated a stem cell graft to a child with Fanconi anemia.

In this sample, this clonotype turned up a few times. The rearrangement links TRBV5-1 to TRBJ2-1; no clear D. Germline V gene lookup returns CDR1 SGHRS and CDR2 YFSETQ. Trimming took off 0 bases at V and 8 bases at J, with 12 bases between the two ends. This CDR3 has 14 residues. CDR3 DNA sequence: TGCGCCAGCAGCTTGGCCCAGATCAGCGATGAGCAGTTCTTC. This codes for CASSLAQISDEQFF. Filled out from reference TRBV5-1 and TRBJ2-1, the complete variable domain reads KAGVTQTPRYLIKTRGQQVTLSCSPISGHRSVSWYQQTPGQGLQFLFEYFSETQRNKGNFPGRFSGRQFSNSRSEMNVSTLELGDSALYLCASSLAQISDEQFFGPGTRLTVL.

A few counts support this clonotype. The V call is TRBV5-8, the J call TRBJ1-5; tentative D call: TRBD1 (6 bases). CDR1 and CDR2 (germline): SGHTS, YDEGEE. The CDR3 length is 15 residues. The V end lost 5 bases, the J end lost 0 bases, and 12 bases lay between the germline ends. For the CDR3, the DNA is TGTGCCAGCAGAGGATGGGGGCATAGCAATCAGCCCCAGCATTTT. Amino acid sequence: CASRGWGHSNQPQHF.

The rearrangement uses TRBV20-1 and TRBJ1-1; 7 positions agree with TRBD1. Trimming took 2 bases from V and 11 from J; bases not matched to a gene: 5. The CDR3 contains 11 residues. Germline V CDR1 and CDR2: DFQATT, SNEGSKA (reference sequence). Here the CDR3 reads CSARQGVKAFF. In DNA form, the CDR3 reads TGCAGTGCTAGACAGGGGGTGAAGGCTTTCTTT.

This clonotype was observed a handful of times. The rearrangement joins TRBV27 to TRBJ2-2; D ambiguous. The CDR3 consists of 14 residues. Per the germline V gene, CDR1 is MNHEY and CDR2 is SMNVEV (reference sequence). Trimming stripped 9 bases from V and 3 bases from J, with 14 bases between. CDR3 nucleotides: TGTGCCAGTCAGGACGGCACGTACACCGGGGAGCTGTTTTTT. Translating it yields CASQDGTYTGELFF.

The rearrangement joins TRBV27 to TRBJ1-1; perhaps TRBD1 as D (5 bases). Per the germline V gene, CDR1 is MNHEY and CDR2 is SMNVEV (reference sequence). V gave up 5 bases and J gave up 4 bases, with 20 bases separating them. The CDR3 contains 16 residues. CDR3 loop: CASSLLGRGEGTEAFF. The CDR3, as DNA: TGTGCCAGCAGTCTATTAGGTCGGGGGGAAGGCACTGAAGCTTTCTTT.

The chain is built from TRBV5-5 and TRBJ1-1, with a possible D match to TRBD1 (5 bases). V was pared by 4 bases and J by 1 base, with 14 bases between. CDR1 and CDR2 (germline): SGHKS, YYEKEE (reference sequence). This CDR3 is 15 amino acids long. The chain's CDR3 is CASSLFGGSNTEAFF. CDR3 sequence (DNA): TGTGCCAGCAGCCTCTTTGGGGGTTCGAACACTGAAGCTTTCTTT.

This clonotype came up a few times. The J gene is TRBJ1-2, the V gene TRBV20-1, with 9 nucleotides matching TRBD1. The CDR3 consists of 16 residues. Germline V gene lookup returns CDR1 DFQATT and CDR2 SNEGSKA (reference sequence). The junction had 18 bases not matched to a gene; V was cut back by 5 bases and J by 8 bases. The CDR3 is CSAPTLRITGGTGYTF. The DNA for the CDR3 is TGCAGTGCTCCCACACTCCGCATAACAGGGGGCACCGGCTACACCTTC.

This clonotype was found many times. V and J are TRBV20-1 and TRBJ1-1, with a tentative D call TRBD1 (6 bases). This CDR3 has 13 amino acids. Germline CDR1 DFQATT, CDR2 SNEGSKA (reference sequence). V was shortened by 6 bases and J by 3 bases, with 14 bases between the two germline ends. The CDR3 sequence is CSANPDRYTEAFF. CDR3 sequence (DNA): TGCAGTGCAAACCCTGACAGGTACACTGAAGCTTTCTTT.

The chain uses TRBV29-1 and TRBJ2-5; weak D call: TRBD2 (6 bases). The CDR3 contains 13 residues. V was pared by 6 bases and J by 1 base, with 12 bases between. Germline CDR1 reads SQVTM; CDR2 reads ANQGSEA. This CDR3 reads CSVAGRFQETQYF. The DNA of the CDR3 is TGCAGCGTCGCGGGACGGTTCCAAGAGACCCAGTACTTC.

The chain's CDR3 is CASSRSRVGPQHF. As DNA, the CDR3 is TGTGCCAGCAGCCGGTCGCGGGTTGGGCCCCAGCATTTT. The rearrangement links TRBV14 to TRBJ1-5, with D unresolved. The V end was cut by 4 bases, the J end by 9 bases, with 13 bases between. The germline CDR1 and CDR2 sequences are SGHDN and FVKESK. The CDR3 loop spans 13 amino acids. Full variable domain (rest looked up from reference TRBV14 and TRBJ1-5): EAGVTQFPSHSVIEKGQTVTLRCDPISGHDNLYWYRRVMGKEIKFLLHFVKESKQDESGMPNNRFLAERTGGTYSTLKVQPAELEDSGVYFCASSRSRVGPQHFGDGTRLSIL.

This clonotype has only one observation. The chain joins TRBV7-6 to TRBJ2-7, with TRBD2 identical over 7 bases. This CDR3 is 14 amino acids long. The junction had 6 bases not matched to a gene; V was cut back by 5 bases and J by 2 bases. CDR1 is SGHVS and CDR2 is FNYEAQ in the germline V gene. The CDR3 reads CASSLSGTTYEQYF. The DNA of the CDR3 is TGTGCCAGCAGCCTTTCCGGGACTACCTACGAGCAGTACTTC.

This clonotype was observed at least ten times. The rearrangement joins TRBV10-2 to TRBJ1-1, with TRBD1 identical over 9 bases. Germline V CDR1 and CDR2: WSHSY, SAAADI. The CDR3 spans 15 residues. After removal of 3 bases from V and 2 bases from J, the junction contained 4 bases not matched to a gene. Here the CDR3 reads CASSERTGGNTEAFF. For the CDR3, the DNA is TGCGCCAGCAGTGAAAGAACAGGGGGCAACACTGAAGCTTTCTTT.

At least ten counts were recorded for this clonotype. This sequence joins TRBV5-5 and TRBJ2-3, with D hard to call. Trimming took off 1 base at V and 1 base at J, with 7 bases between the two ends. Germline lookup yields CDR1 SGHKS and CDR2 YYEKEE (reference sequence). The CDR3 contains 14 residues. The CDR3 loop reads CASSLRMGTDTQYF. Written as DNA, the CDR3 is TGTGCCAGCAGCTTGAGAATGGGCACAGATACGCAGTATTTT. Combining the CDR3 with reference TRBV5-5 and TRBJ2-3 gives the whole variable domain DAGVTQSPTHLIKTRGQQVTLRCSPISGHKSVSWYQQVLGQGPQFIFQYYEKEERGRGNFPDRFSARQFPNYSSELNVNALLLGDSALYLCASSLRMGTDTQYFGPGTRLTVL.

This clonotype came up a few times. The chain is built from TRBV14 and TRBJ2-5, with TRBD1 matching over 7 bases. The germline V gene encodes CDR1 SGHDN and CDR2 FVKESK. With V trimmed by 0 bases and J by 5 bases, 12 bases remained unmatched. The CDR3 has 17 amino acids. CDR3 DNA: TGTGCCAGCAGCCAAGATGTTCCGTCGATAGGGGGCGAGACCCAGTACTTC. Translating it yields CASSQDVPSIGGETQYF.

The chain links TRBV10-3 to TRBJ2-3; D unresolved. Germline V CDR1 and CDR2: ENHRY, SYGVKD. This CDR3 is built from 14 residues. V was shortened by 6 bases and J by 2 bases, with 12 bases between the two germline ends. CDR3 nucleotide sequence: TGTGCCATCAGACCCTTCATAGCCACAGATACGCAGTATTTT. Amino acid sequence: CAIRPFIATDTQYF.